The 19 T cell receptor beta chains below come from one sample, sequenced in a study of T cell responses to AZD1222 COVID-19 vaccine. Assay: immunoSEQ multiplex PCR; the TCRdb copy retains only in-frame clones and omits some. The sample has fewer than 130,000 clones; about 90% are singletons. Sequencing was performed on peripheral blood, taken on day 0 of AZD1222 vaccination. These receptors all stem from an adult in good health.

CDR3 sequence: CASSQPDRGPGNTIYF. The CDR3 DNA reads TGCGCCAGCAGCCAACCGGACAGGGGGCCAGGAAACACCATATATTTT. This chain links TRBV4-1 with TRBJ1-3; 11 bases match TRBD1. The CDR3 consists of 16 residues. Trimming cost V 2 bases and J 4 bases; bases outside gene matches: 4. CDR1 and CDR2 from the germline V gene are MGHRA and YSYEKL.

This chain uses TRBV7-9 with TRBJ1-2; weak D call: TRBD1 (5 bases). V dropped 4 bases and J dropped 3 bases, with 9 bases sitting between them. The CDR3 is made up of 13 amino acids. Germline values: CDR1 SEHNR, CDR2 FQNEAQ (reference sequence). Here the CDR3 reads CASSYQGDYGYTF. In DNA, the CDR3 is TGTGCCAGCAGCTATCAGGGAGACTATGGCTACACCTTC.

A remark on this clone: Other DNA sequences in this specimen translate into the identical CDR3. The rearrangement uses TRBV6-2 or TRBV6-3 and TRBJ1-5; D gene uncertain. Trimming left V 2 bases short and J 4 bases short, with 9 bases between. Germline CDR1 MNHEY, CDR2 SVGEGT. The CDR3 has 14 residues. In DNA, the CDR3 is TGTGCCAGCAGTTACGCGACGGTAAATCAGCCCCAGCATTTT. This encodes CASSYATVNQPQHF.

The chain links TRBV5-1 to TRBJ2-2; either TRBD1 or TRBD2 may fit D (5 bases each). CDR3 length equals 15 residues. Looked up from germline, CDR1 is SGHRS and CDR2 is YFSETQ. V gave up 4 bases and J gave up 0 bases, with 10 bases separating them. In nucleotides, the CDR3 is TGCGCCAGCAGCGCCGGGACGGCGAACACCGGGGAGCTGTTTTTT. This encodes CASSAGTANTGELFF.

This chain uses TRBV7-3 with TRBJ2-2; TRBD1 might be the D (5 bases). The germline gives CDR1 SGHTA, CDR2 FQGTGA. This CDR3 is 12 amino acids long. Trimming pared 4 bases from V and 8 bases from J, leaving 8 bases between. Here the CDR3 DNA reads TGTGCCAGCAGCTCAGGGCGAGGGGAGCTGTTTTTT. Its translation: CASSSGRGELFF.

V and J are TRBV9 and TRBJ1-2, with D tentatively TRBD1 (5 bases). This CDR3 region has 14 residues. Trimming removed 0 bases from V and 4 bases from J, with 10 bases in between. CDR1 and CDR2 (germline): SGDLS, YYNGEE. The CDR3 nucleotides read TGTGCCAGCAGCGTAGCGGGGGGGGGCTATGGCTACACCTTC. Amino acid sequence: CASSVAGGGYGYTF.

The chain carries TRBV5-1 and TRBJ1-1; D not certain. From germline, CDR1 is SGHRS and CDR2 YFSETQ. This CDR3 comprises 14 residues. V lost 7 bases and J lost 3, with 16 bases in between. DNA for the CDR3: TGCGCCAGCCGATCTGGTGATGTACACACTGAAGCTTTCTTT. Translated, it gives CASRSGDVHTEAFF.

The genes are TRBV14 and TRBJ2-5; possible D gene TRBD2, 5 bases. Germline CDR1 SGHDN, CDR2 FVKESK. The CDR3 has 16 amino acids. Trimming removed 1 base from V and 5 bases from J, with 17 bases in between. The DNA of the CDR3 is TGTGCCAGCAGCCAAGCCACTTCGCCGGGGTTGGAGACCCAGTACTTC. Translated: CASSQATSPGLETQYF.

The chain couples TRBV4-3 to TRBJ1-3; D not certain. CDR3 size: 15 residues. The V and J ends lost 0 bases and 1 base respectively, with 7 bases between them. CDR1 is LGHNA, CDR2 YSLEER, per germline. The CDR3 here is CASSQDRPSGNTIYF. The CDR3 bases are TGCGCCAGCAGCCAAGATCGGCCGTCTGGAAACACCATATATTTT.

The chain carries TRBV19 and TRBJ1-3; D is uncertain. The CDR3 totals 11 residues. Trimming cost V 3 bases and J 7 bases, with 4 bases left between them. The germline gives CDR1 LNHDA, CDR2 SQIVND (reference sequence). The CDR3 DNA reads as TGTGCCAGTAGTATCGGGAACACCATATATTTT. It specifies CASSIGNTIYF. The full variable domain, completed using reference TRBV19 and TRBJ1-3, is DGGITQSPKYLFRKEGQNVTLSCEQNLNHDAMYWYRQDPGQGLRLIYYSQIVNDFQKGDIAEGYSVSREKKESFPLTVTSAQKNPTAFYLCASSIGNTIYFGEGSWLTVV.

This chain links TRBV4-1 with TRBJ2-3; TRBD2 matches at 14 bases. The CDR3 has 16 residues. Germline CDR1 MGHRA, CDR2 YSYEKL. V was pared by 4 bases and J by 9 bases, with 9 bases of the junction left unmatched. CDR3 DNA: TGCGCCAGCAGCCCGTCGACTAGCGGGGGGGCAGGGACGCAGTATTTT. Translating it yields CASSPSTSGGAGTQYF.

The chain carries TRBV5-1 and TRBJ1-5; 7 nucleotides match TRBD1. This CDR3 region has 14 residues. Trimming cost V 4 bases and J 7 bases; bases outside gene matches: 8. Germline assignment: CDR1 SGHRS and CDR2 YFSETQ. The CDR3 loop reads CASSLGQFGQPQHF. CDR3 sequence (DNA): TGCGCCAGCAGCCTGGGACAGTTTGGGCAGCCCCAGCATTTT.

The genes are TRBV11-2 and TRBJ2-7; D is ambiguous. The CDR3 is 14 amino acids. CDR1 is SGHAT and CDR2 is FQNNGV in the germline V gene. V was clipped by 0 bases and J by 7 bases, with 13 bases between them. DNA of the CDR3: TGTGCCAGCAGCTTAGATCCCATCGTGGGAGAGCAGTACTTC. It specifies CASSLDPIVGEQYF. Full variable domain (missing parts from reference TRBV11-2 and TRBJ2-7): EAGVAQSPRYKIIEKRQSVAFWCNPISGHATLYWYQQILGQGPKLLIQFQNNGVVDDSQLPKDRFSAERLKGVDSTLKIQPAKLEDSAVYLCASSLDPIVGEQYFGPGTRLTVT.

A single count supports this clone. This sequence joins TRBV5-6 and TRBJ2-7; TRBD1 agrees at 10 bases. CDR3 length: 18 amino acids. V was pared by 2 bases and J by 3 bases, with 14 bases of the junction left unmatched. In germline, CDR1 is SGHDT, CDR2 YYEEEE. CDR3 sequence: CASSFGTGATVLRYEQYF. CDR3 nucleotides: TGTGCCAGCAGCTTCGGGACAGGGGCCACCGTCCTCCGCTACGAGCAGTACTTC.

The J gene is TRBJ2-1, the V gene TRBV5-1; TRBD2 matches at 12 bases. The CDR3 sequence is 15 residues long. The V segment lost 5 bases and the J segment 7 bases; nucleotides outside the gene matches: 7. CDR1 and CDR2 from the germline V gene are SGHRS and YFSETQ. CDR3: CASSLTSGGRNEQFF. Written as DNA, the CDR3 is TGCGCCAGCAGTTTGACTAGCGGGGGAAGGAATGAGCAGTTCTTC.

DNA of the CDR3: TGTGCCAGCAGCCAAGACAGGGCCTACACCTTC. It is translated as CASSQDRAYTF. This sequence joins TRBV28 and TRBJ1-2; TRBD1 aligns across 7 bases. V shed 6 bases and J 10 bases; nucleotides not matched to a gene: 5. The CDR3 extends over 11 amino acids. CDR1 is MDHEN, CDR2 SYDVKM, per germline.

V gene TRBV11-1 combines with J gene TRBJ1-1; 8 nucleotides agree with TRBD1. Trimming at V came to 5 bases and at J to 5 bases, leaving 10 bases not matched to a gene. Looked up from germline, CDR1 is SGHAT and CDR2 is FQDESV (reference sequence). The CDR3 contains 15 residues. CDR3 in DNA: TGTGCCAGCAGCGGTCGGACAGGGAGTGGGACTGAAGCTTTCTTT. Protein product: CASSGRTGSGTEAFF.

This chain uses TRBV30 with TRBJ1-4, with 7 nucleotides matching TRBD1. Trimming at V came to 5 bases and at J to 4 bases, leaving 10 bases not matched to a gene. Germline V CDR1 and CDR2: GTSNPN, SVGIG (reference sequence). The CDR3 has 15 amino acids. CDR3 in DNA: TGTGCCTGGCGGGCACCGGGACAGTATAATGAAAAACTGTTTTTT. The encoded protein is CAWRAPGQYNEKLFF.

This sequence joins TRBV30 and TRBJ2-7; D is unresolved. Germline V CDR1 and CDR2: GTSNPN, SVGIG (reference sequence). The CDR3 has 11 amino acids. Between the trimmed V and J ends, which lost 2 bases and 3 bases, there was a span of 5 bases. CDR3 DNA sequence: TGTGCCTGGAGTTCCGACTACGAGCAGTACTTC. It yields the protein CAWSSDYEQYF.